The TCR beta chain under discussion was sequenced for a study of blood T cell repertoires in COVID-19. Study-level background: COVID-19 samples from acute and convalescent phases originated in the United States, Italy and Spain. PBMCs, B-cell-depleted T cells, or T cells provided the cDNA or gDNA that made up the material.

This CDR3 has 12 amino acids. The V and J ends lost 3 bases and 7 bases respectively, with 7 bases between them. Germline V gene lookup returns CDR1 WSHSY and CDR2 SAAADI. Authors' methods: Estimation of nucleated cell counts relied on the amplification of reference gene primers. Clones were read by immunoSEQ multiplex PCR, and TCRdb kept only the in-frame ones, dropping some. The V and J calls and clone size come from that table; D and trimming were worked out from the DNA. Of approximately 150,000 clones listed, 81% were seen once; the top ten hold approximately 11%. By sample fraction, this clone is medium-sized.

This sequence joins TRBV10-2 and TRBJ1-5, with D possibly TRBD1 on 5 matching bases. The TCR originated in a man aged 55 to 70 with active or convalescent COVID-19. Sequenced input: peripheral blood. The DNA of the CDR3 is TGCGCCAGCAGTGAAGACAGCCAGCCCCAGCATTTT. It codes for CASSEDSQPQHF.